One sample yielded the 21 T cell receptor beta chains listed below, sequenced in a study of T cell responses to AZD1222 COVID-19 vaccine. Data came from immunoSEQ multiplex PCR; TCRdb stores just in-frame clones and leaves some out. In the table there are around 76,000 clones, roughly 84% of which are singletons. The starting material was peripheral blood, obtained on day 0 of AZD1222 vaccination. The source of these receptors is an adult in good health.

V and J are TRBV6-5 and TRBJ1-1; TRBD1 is a possible D gene (6 bases). Germline V CDR1 and CDR2: MNHEY, SVGAGI. The CDR3 has 12 residues. Trimming took off 8 bases at V and 4 bases at J, with 11 bases between the two ends. The CDR3 DNA follows: TGTGCCAGCTTTACAGGGAGCACTGAAGCTTTCTTT. Amino acid sequence: CASFTGSTEAFF.

In the case of this clone: Other DNA sequences in this specimen translate into the identical CDR3. This chain uses TRBV2 with TRBJ1-3; 7 nucleotides match TRBD1. CDR3 length: 14 amino acids. Germline CDR1 is SNHLY and CDR2 is FYNNEI. J gave up 0 bases and V 6 bases, and 2 bases lay outside the gene matches. CDR3: CASRTGFSGNTIYF. In DNA form, the CDR3 reads TGTGCCAGCAGGACAGGGTTCTCTGGAAACACCATATATTTT. Together with reference TRBV2 and TRBJ1-3, the CDR3 gives the full variable domain: EPEVTQTPSHQVTQMGQEVILRCVPISNHLYFYWYRQILGQKVEFLVSFYNNEISEKSEIFDDQFSVERPDGSNFTLKIRSTKLEDSAMYFCASRTGFSGNTIYFGEGSWLTVV.

The rearrangement joins TRBV2 to TRBJ1-1, with D unresolved. In germline, CDR1 is SNHLY, CDR2 FYNNEI. CDR3 length: 13 amino acids. V was trimmed by 7 bases and J by 3 bases, leaving 12 bases between them. The CDR3 sequence is CASTFGVYTEAFF. In DNA form, the CDR3 reads TGTGCCAGCACGTTCGGCGTATACACTGAAGCTTTCTTT. Supplemented by reference TRBV2 and TRBJ1-1, the full variable domain reads EPEVTQTPSHQVTQMGQEVILRCVPISNHLYFYWYRQILGQKVEFLVSFYNNEISEKSEIFDDQFSVERPDGSNFTLKIRSTKLEDSAMYFCASTFGVYTEAFFGQGTRLTVV.

J is TRBJ2-1 and V is TRBV28; D perhaps matches TRBD1 (7 bases). Germline V gene data show CDR1 as MDHEN and CDR2 as SYDVKM. The CDR3 sequence is 13 residues long. Trimming shortened V by 6 bases and J by 5 bases, and 11 bases separated the two germline ends. CDR3: CASRRDRHNEQFF. CDR3 sequence (DNA): TGTGCCAGCAGGCGGGACAGACACAATGAGCAGTTCTTC.

As DNA, the CDR3 is TGTGCCACCAGCAGAGAGCCGGACACCAGTAGCAAGCAGTACTTC. The encoded protein is CATSREPDTSSKQYF. The genes are TRBV15 and TRBJ2-7, with a weak D call TRBD1 (5 bases). The CDR3 covers 15 residues. The V gene's germline CDR1 is LNHNV and CDR2 YYDKDF (reference sequence). V was cut by 0 bases and J by 8 bases, with 17 bases left in between.

This chain joins TRBV7-6 and TRBJ2-7, with 11 positions matching TRBD1. Germline values: CDR1 SGHVS, CDR2 FNYEAQ. This CDR3 region has 16 residues. The J segment lost 5 bases and the V segment lost 3 bases, leaving 9 bases of the junction unmatched. The CDR3 bases are TGTGCCAGCAGCTTGACGTTAGGACAGGGGGCGGACGAGCAGTACTTC. Translation: CASSLTLGQGADEQYF.

A single count supports this clone. The gene calls are TRBV27 and TRBJ2-7; 7 nucleotides agree with TRBD2. This CDR3 has 14 amino acids. Trimming at V came to 6 bases and at J to 4 bases, leaving 9 bases not matched to a gene. Germline V CDR1 and CDR2: MNHEY, SMNVEV (reference sequence). CDR3 residues: CASSFGVGRYEQYF. CDR3 bases: TGTGCCAGCAGCTTCGGGGTCGGGAGGTACGAGCAGTACTTC.

This rearrangement joins TRBV28 to TRBJ1-2; 7 bases are a match to TRBD1. The germline V gene encodes CDR1 MDHEN and CDR2 SYDVKM. The V segment lost 1 base and the J segment 6 bases; nucleotides outside the gene matches: 11. The length of the CDR3 is 16 residues. CDR3 region: CASSLSRLGGANGYTF. Here the CDR3 DNA reads TGTGCCAGCAGTTTATCCCGCCTAGGGGGCGCGAATGGCTACACCTTC.

The chain joins TRBV18 to TRBJ2-1, with 7 bases fitting TRBD1. The CDR3 has 15 amino acids. Trimming took 5 bases from V and 5 from J; bases not matched to a gene: 9. Per germline, CDR1 KGHSH and CDR2 LQKENI. The CDR3 DNA is TGTGCCAGCTCATCAATCGACAGGGACGACAATGAGCAGTTCTTC. Its protein product is CASSSIDRDDNEQFF. Together with reference TRBV18 and TRBJ2-1, the CDR3 gives the full variable domain: NAGVMQNPRHLVRRRGQEARLRCSPMKGHSHVYWYRQLPEEGLKFMVYLQKENIIDESGMPKERFSAEFPKEGPSILRIQQVVRGDSAAYFCASSSIDRDDNEQFFGPGTRLTVL.

This clone was found once. DNA for the CDR3: TGTGCCAGCAGTCGCCAGGACAGAGTAACCTATGGCTACACCTTC. As protein: CASSRQDRVTYGYTF. V usage is TRBV6-5 and J usage is TRBJ1-2; the D gene is possibly TRBD1 (6 bases). V dropped 5 bases and J dropped 4 bases, with 17 bases sitting between them. Looked up from germline, CDR1 is MNHEY and CDR2 is SVGAGI. The CDR3 runs to 15 residues.

The chain links TRBV6-5 to TRBJ1-1; a possible D gene is TRBD1 (5 bases). The CDR3 is 12 residues long. Trimming removed 7 bases from V and 1 base from J, with 7 bases in between. CDR1 and CDR2 from the germline V gene are MNHEY and SVGAGI. This CDR3 reads CASITGNTEAFF. In nucleotides, the CDR3 is TGTGCCAGCATCACAGGGAACACTGAAGCTTTCTTT.

The chain uses TRBV28 and TRBJ1-6; 7 nucleotides agree with TRBD1. The CDR3 is 14 amino acids. CDR1 MDHEN and CDR2 SYDVKM come from the germline V gene. The J segment lost 3 bases and the V segment lost 10 bases, leaving 6 bases of the junction unmatched. As DNA, the CDR3 is TGTGCCAACCGGGACAGAGTCTATAATTCACCCCTCCACTTT. Its translation: CANRDRVYNSPLHF.

The chain joins TRBV2 to TRBJ2-5; maybe TRBD2 (5 bases). V gave up 7 bases and J gave up 5 bases, with 17 bases separating them. The germline CDR1 and CDR2 sequences are SNHLY and FYNNEI. This CDR3 comprises 14 residues. The CDR3 here is CASKEGWGEETQYF. CDR3 sequence (DNA): TGTGCCAGCAAAGAGGGATGGGGTGAGGAGACCCAGTACTTC.

This clone was seen a single time. The CDR3 coding sequence is TGTGCCAGCAACCAAATAACCCCACCGTCGGATACGCAGTATTTT. This codes for CASNQITPPSDTQYF. The chain combines TRBV11-2 with TRBJ2-3; D uncertain. CDR3 size: 15 residues. Trimming removed 7 bases from V and 6 bases from J, with 20 bases in between. CDR1 is SGHAT and CDR2 is FQNNGV in the germline V gene.

V and J are TRBV14 and TRBJ1-2; D is undetermined. Germline CDR1 reads SGHDN; CDR2 reads FVKESK. Trimming cost V 1 base and J 2 bases, with 5 bases left between them. The CDR3 is made up of 13 amino acids. The CDR3 bases are TGTGCCAGCAGCCAAGTAAACAACTATGGCTACACCTTC. This encodes CASSQVNNYGYTF.

This clone was observed a few times. The chain combines TRBV9 with TRBJ2-2, with unresolved D. Germline V gene lookup returns CDR1 SGDLS and CDR2 YYNGEE. Between the trimmed V and J ends, which lost 2 bases and 4 bases, there was a span of 12 bases. The CDR3 is made up of 15 amino acids. The CDR3 DNA sequence: TGTGCCAGCAGCGTCTATGACTCGTTCACCGGGGAGCTGTTTTTT. Encoded protein: CASSVYDSFTGELFF.

The rearrangement joins TRBV2 to TRBJ1-6; D is ambiguous. Germline V CDR1 and CDR2: SNHLY, FYNNEI. The V end was cut by 3 bases, the J end by 7 bases, with 13 bases between. This CDR3 has 15 residues. CDR3 coding DNA: TGTGCCAGCAGTGAGTGGCAGTCGAGGAATTCACCCCTCCACTTT. Translated: CASSEWQSRNSPLHF. Full variable domain (outside the CDR3, taken from reference TRBV2 and TRBJ1-6): EPEVTQTPSHQVTQMGQEVILRCVPISNHLYFYWYRQILGQKVEFLVSFYNNEISEKSEIFDDQFSVERPDGSNFTLKIRSTKLEDSAMYFCASSEWQSRNSPLHFGNGTRLTVT.

The chain combines TRBV7-2 with TRBJ2-6; D is unclear. The CDR3 sequence is 16 residues long. Germline-derived CDR1 and CDR2 are SGHTA and FQGNSA. V lost 0 bases to trimming and J lost 2 bases, with 8 bases between them. The CDR3 nucleotides read TGTGCCAGCAGCTTAGCGCCGGTAGCTGGGGCCAACGTCCTGACTTTC. Translated, it gives CASSLAPVAGANVLTF.

Only one count was recorded for this clone. The V call is TRBV3-1 (or the pseudogene TRBV3-2), the J call TRBJ1-2; D remains unclear. In germline, CDR1 is LGHDT, CDR2 YNNKEL (reference sequence). The CDR3 consists of 14 residues. The V end lost 4 bases, the J end lost 1 base, and 10 bases lay between the germline ends. CDR3 coding DNA: TGTGCCAGCAGCCTGTTTAGTGGTAACTATGGCTACACCTTC. This gives the protein CASSLFSGNYGYTF.

This clone is a singleton in its sample. The chain is built from TRBV7-2 and TRBJ1-2; D might be TRBD1 (6 bases). Germline V gene lookup returns CDR1 SGHTA and CDR2 FQGNSA. V lost 5 bases and J 7 bases, leaving 17 bases between the germline ends. The CDR3 loop spans 14 amino acids. The CDR3 DNA follows: TGTGCCAGCAGCCTAATGGGGGCGTCTGGTGGCTACACCTTC. Encoded protein: CASSLMGASGGYTF. The full variable domain, its missing parts supplied by reference TRBV7-2 and TRBJ1-2, is GAGVSQSPSNKVTEKGKDVELRCDPISGHTALYWYRQSLGQGLEFLIYFQGNSAPDKSGLPSDRFSAERTGGSVSTLTIQRTQQEDSAVYLCASSLMGASGGYTFGSGTRLTVV.

This chain links TRBV28 with TRBJ1-2; unclear D gene. The CDR3 is 14 amino acids. Germline-derived CDR1 and CDR2 are MDHEN and SYDVKM. Trimming removed 5 bases at V and 6 bases at J, with 16 bases between. CDR3 nucleotides: TGTGCCAGCAGTCCCCTGACCCGGTTCCATGGCTACACCTTC. The encoded protein is CASSPLTRFHGYTF.